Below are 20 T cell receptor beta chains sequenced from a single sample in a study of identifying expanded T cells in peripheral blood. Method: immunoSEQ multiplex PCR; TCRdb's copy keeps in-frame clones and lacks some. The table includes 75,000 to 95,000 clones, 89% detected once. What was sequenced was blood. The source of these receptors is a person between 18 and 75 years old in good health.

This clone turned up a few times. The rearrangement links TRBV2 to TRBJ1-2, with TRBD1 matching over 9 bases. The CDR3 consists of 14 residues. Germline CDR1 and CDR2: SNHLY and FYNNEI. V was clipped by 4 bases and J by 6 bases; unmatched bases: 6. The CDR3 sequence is CASSGSRTGDGYTF. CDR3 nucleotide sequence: TGTGCCAGCAGTGGCTCCAGGACAGGGGATGGCTACACCTTC.

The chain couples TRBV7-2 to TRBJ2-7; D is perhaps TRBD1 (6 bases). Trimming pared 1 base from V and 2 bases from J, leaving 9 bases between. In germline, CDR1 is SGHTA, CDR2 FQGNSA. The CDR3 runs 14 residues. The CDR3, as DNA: TGTGCCAGCAGCTTAGGTGACAGGCCCTACGAGCAGTACTTC. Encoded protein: CASSLGDRPYEQYF.

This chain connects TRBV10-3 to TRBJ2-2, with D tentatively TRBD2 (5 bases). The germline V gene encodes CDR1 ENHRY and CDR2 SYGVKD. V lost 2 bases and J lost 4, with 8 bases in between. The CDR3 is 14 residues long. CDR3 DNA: TGTGCCATCAGTGAGGGACTTTCCACCGGGGAGCTGTTTTTT. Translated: CAISEGLSTGELFF.

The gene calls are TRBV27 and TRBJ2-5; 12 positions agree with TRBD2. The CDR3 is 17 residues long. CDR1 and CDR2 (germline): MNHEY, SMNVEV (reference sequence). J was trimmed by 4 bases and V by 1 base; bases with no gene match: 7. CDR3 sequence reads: CASSLLTGLAGIETQYF. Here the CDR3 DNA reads TGTGCCAGCAGTTTATTAACTGGACTAGCGGGGATAGAGACCCAGTACTTC.

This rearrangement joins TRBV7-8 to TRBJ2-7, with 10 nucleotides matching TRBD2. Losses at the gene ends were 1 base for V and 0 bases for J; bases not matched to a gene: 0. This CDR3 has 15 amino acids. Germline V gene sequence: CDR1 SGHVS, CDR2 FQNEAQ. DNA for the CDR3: TGTGCCAGCAGCTTAGTAGCGGGGGGCTCCTACGAGCAGTACTTC. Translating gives CASSLVAGGSYEQYF.

The CDR3 here is CASSLTGPQETQYF. For the CDR3, the DNA is TGTGCCAGCAGCTTGACAGGGCCCCAAGAGACCCAGTACTTC. The chain joins TRBV7-6 to TRBJ2-5; 7 bases align to TRBD1. The CDR3 sequence is 14 residues long. V lost 3 bases, J lost 1 base, and 2 bases stayed unmatched. Germline CDR1 is SGHVS and CDR2 is FNYEAQ.

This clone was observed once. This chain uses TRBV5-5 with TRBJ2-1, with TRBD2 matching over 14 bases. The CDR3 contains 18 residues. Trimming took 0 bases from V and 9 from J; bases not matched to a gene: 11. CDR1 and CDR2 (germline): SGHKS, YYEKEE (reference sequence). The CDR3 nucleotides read TGTGCCAGCAGCTTGGATATGGTGACTAGCGGGAGGGCAGCTGAGCAGTTCTTC. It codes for CASSLDMVTSGRAAEQFF.

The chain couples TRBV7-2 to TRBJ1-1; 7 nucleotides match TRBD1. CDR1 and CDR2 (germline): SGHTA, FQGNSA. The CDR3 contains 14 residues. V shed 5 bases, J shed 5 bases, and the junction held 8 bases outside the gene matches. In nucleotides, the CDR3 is TGTGCCAGCAGCCCGCAGACAGGGCGGACTGAAGCTTTCTTT. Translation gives CASSPQTGRTEAFF.

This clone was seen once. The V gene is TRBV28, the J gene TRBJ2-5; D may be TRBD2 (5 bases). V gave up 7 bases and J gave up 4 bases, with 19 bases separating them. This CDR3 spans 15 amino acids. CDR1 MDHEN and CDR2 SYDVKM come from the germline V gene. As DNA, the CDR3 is TGTGCCAGCAATCGGGCCAGCGGAATGGGAGAGACCCAGTACTTC. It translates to CASNRASGMGETQYF.

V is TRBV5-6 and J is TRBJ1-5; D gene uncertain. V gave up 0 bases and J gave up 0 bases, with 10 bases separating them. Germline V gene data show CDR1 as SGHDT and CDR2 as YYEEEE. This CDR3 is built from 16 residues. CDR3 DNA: TGTGCCAGCAGCTTGGGGCAGGTATATAGCAATCAGCCCCAGCATTTT. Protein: CASSLGQVYSNQPQHF. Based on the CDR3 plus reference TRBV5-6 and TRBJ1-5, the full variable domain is DAGVTQSPTHLIKTRGQQVTLRCSPKSGHDTVSWYQQALGQGPQFIFQYYEEEERQRGNFPDRFSGHQFPNYSSELNVNALLLGDSALYLCASSLGQVYSNQPQHFGDGTRLSIL.

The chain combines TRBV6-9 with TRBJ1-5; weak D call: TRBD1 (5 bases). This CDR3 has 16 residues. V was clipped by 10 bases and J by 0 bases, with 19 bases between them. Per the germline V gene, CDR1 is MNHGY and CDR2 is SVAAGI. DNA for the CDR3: TGTGCCAATCACAGGATCGGAGACTATAGCAATCAGCCCCAGCATTTT. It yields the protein CANHRIGDYSNQPQHF.

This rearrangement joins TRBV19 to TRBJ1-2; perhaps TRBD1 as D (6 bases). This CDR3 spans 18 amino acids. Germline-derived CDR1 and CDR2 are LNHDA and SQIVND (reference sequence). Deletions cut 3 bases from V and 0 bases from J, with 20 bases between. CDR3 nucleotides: TGTGCCAGTAGTATTTCTCCGGGACATCTAAGGTCTAACTATGGCTACACCTTC. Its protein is CASSISPGHLRSNYGYTF.

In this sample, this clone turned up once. The CDR3 DNA follows: TGTGCCAGCAGCCCGGGACAGGGGGCAGATACGCAGTATTTT. This encodes CASSPGQGADTQYF. The chain carries TRBV5-4 and TRBJ2-3, with 11 nucleotides matching TRBD1. V dropped 4 bases and J dropped 4; count of bases not matched to a gene: 2. The germline V gene encodes CDR1 SGHNT and CDR2 YYREEE (reference sequence). CDR3 length equals 14 residues.

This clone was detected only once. The CDR3 here is CASSFGTGDQPQHF. The CDR3 DNA follows: TGTGCCAGCAGCTTCGGGACAGGGGATCAGCCCCAGCATTTT. The chain combines TRBV7-6 with TRBJ1-5, with 10 bases fitting TRBD1. V dropped 3 bases and J dropped 5; count of bases not matched to a gene: 1. Germline V gene lookup returns CDR1 SGHVS and CDR2 FNYEAQ. The CDR3 runs to 14 residues.

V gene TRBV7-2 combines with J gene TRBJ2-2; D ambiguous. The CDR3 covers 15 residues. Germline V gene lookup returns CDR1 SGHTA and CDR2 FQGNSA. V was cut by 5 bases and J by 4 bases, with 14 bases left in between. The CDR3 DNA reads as TGTGCCAGCAGCCCCGCCGGGTTCGCCACCGGGGAGCTGTTTTTT. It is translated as CASSPAGFATGELFF.

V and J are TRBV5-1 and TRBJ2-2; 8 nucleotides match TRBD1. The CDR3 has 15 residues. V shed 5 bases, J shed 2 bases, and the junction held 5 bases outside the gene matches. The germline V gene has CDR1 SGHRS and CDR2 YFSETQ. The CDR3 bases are TGCGCCAGCAGTTTCGGGACAGGAAACACCGGGGAGCTGTTTTTT. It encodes CASSFGTGNTGELFF.

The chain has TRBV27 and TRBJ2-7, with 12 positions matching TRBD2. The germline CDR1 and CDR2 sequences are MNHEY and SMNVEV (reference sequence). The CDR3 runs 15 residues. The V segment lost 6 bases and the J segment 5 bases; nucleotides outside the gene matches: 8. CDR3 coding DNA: TGTGCCAGCAGCAAACGACTAGCGGGAGCGGACGAGCAGTACTTC. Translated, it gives CASSKRLAGADEQYF.

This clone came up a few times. DNA of the CDR3: TGTGCCAGCAGACAACAGGGGGCGAACACTGAAGCTTTCTTT. Protein sequence: CASRQQGANTEAFF. The chain joins TRBV6-5 to TRBJ1-1, with TRBD1 matching over 9 bases. The CDR3 covers 14 residues. Trimming cost V 6 bases and J 1 base; bases outside gene matches: 3. Germline-derived CDR1 and CDR2 are MNHEY and SVGAGI.

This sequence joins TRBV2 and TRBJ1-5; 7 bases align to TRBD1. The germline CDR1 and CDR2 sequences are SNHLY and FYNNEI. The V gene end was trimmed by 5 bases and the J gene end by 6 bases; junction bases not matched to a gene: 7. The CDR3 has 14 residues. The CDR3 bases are TGTGCCAGCAGTAGGGGGCGCGAGTTTCAGCCCCAGCATTTT. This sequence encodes CASSRGREFQPQHF. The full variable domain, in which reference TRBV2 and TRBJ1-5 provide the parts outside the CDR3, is EPEVTQTPSHQVTQMGQEVILRCVPISNHLYFYWYRQILGQKVEFLVSFYNNEISEKSEIFDDQFSVERPDGSNFTLKIRSTKLEDSAMYFCASSRGREFQPQHFGDGTRLSIL.

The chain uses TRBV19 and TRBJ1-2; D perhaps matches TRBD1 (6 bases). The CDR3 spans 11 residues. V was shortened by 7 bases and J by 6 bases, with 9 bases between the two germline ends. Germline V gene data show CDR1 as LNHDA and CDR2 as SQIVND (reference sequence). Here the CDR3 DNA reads TGTGCCAGTAACACAGGGAATGGCTACACCTTC. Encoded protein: CASNTGNGYTF.